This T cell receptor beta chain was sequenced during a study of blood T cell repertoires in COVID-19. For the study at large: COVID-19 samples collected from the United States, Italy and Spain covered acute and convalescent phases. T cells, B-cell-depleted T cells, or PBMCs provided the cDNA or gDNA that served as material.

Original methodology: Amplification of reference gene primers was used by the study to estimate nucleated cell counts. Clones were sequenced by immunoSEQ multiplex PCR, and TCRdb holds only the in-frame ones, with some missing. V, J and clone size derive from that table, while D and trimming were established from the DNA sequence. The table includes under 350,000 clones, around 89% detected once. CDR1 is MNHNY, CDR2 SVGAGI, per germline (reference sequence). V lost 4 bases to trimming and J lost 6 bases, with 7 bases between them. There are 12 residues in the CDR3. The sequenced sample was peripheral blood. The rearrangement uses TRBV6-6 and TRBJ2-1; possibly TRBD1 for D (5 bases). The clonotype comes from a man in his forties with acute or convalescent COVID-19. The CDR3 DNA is TGTGCCAGCAGTTCCAGGGTCAATGAGCAGTTCTTC. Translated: CASSSRVNEQFF.